One TCR beta chain is described in this entry. Germline CDR1 is LGHNA and CDR2 is YNFKEQ. The CDR3 runs to 15 residues. V lost 0 bases to trimming and J lost 2 bases, with 11 bases between them. The sample originates from a study of T cell responses to AZD1222 COVID-19 vaccine. Sequencing was performed with immunoSEQ multiplex PCR; in TCRdb, only in-frame clones are kept and a portion is missing. The data contain about 120,000 clones, roughly 90% of them singletons. The sequencing here drew on peripheral blood, taken 28 days after the second AZD1222 dose. The TCR was taken from an adult who received the AZD1222 COVID-19 vaccine. This rearrangement joins TRBV4-2 to TRBJ2-7; D gene ambiguous. DNA for the CDR3: TGTGCCAGCAGCCAAGATCTTTCGGGCCCCTACGAGCAGTACTTC. Translated: CASSQDLSGPYEQYF.